The present entry profiles one T cell receptor (beta chain) with its context. Its antigen is unidentified. It was with 60 Vbeta and 13 Jbeta primers that the PCR ran. Assay: immunoSEQ multiplex PCR; the TCRdb copy retains only in-frame clones and omits some. The repertoire has 200,000 to 250,000 clones, around 80% of them found once; the top ten carry more than 0.5%. This specimen comes from a study of cytomegalovirus exposure and HLA in healthy donors. Study at large: Of several hundred genotyped donors, roughly 80% grouped in the Caucasian-associated ancestry cluster.

Whole-study results and caveats: TCR sequences were mostly rare, though some public TCRs occurred in many donors.

The sequenced sample was PBMCs. The TCR was taken from a woman between 40 and 50 years old in good health and CMV-seronegative.

The CDR3 protein is CATSSHRVSNQPQHF. CDR3 sequence (DNA): TGTGCCACCAGCAGCCACAGGGTGTCGAATCAGCCCCAGCATTTT. The chain couples TRBV15 to TRBJ1-5, with D perhaps matching TRBD1 (6 bases). V was cut by 3 bases and J by 4 bases, with 13 bases left in between. There are 15 residues in the CDR3. Looked up from germline, CDR1 is LNHNV and CDR2 is YYDKDF (reference sequence).